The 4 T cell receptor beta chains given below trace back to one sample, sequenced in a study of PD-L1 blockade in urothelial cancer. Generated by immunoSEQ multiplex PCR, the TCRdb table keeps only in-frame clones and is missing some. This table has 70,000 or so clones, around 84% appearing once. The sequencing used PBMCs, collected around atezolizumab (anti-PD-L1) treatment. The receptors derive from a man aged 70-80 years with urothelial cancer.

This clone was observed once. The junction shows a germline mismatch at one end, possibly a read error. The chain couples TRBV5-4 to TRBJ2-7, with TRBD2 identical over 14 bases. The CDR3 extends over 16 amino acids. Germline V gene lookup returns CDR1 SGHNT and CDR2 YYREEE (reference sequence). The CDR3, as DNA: TGTGCCAGCCGCTTAAGACTAGCGGGAGGGCCCGGCGAGCAGTACTTC. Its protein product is CASRLRLAGGPGEQYF.

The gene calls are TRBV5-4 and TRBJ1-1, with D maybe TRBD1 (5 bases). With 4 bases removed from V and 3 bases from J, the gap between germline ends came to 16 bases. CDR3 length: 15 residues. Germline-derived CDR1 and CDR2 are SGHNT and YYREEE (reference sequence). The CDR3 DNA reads TGTGCCAGCAGCCCTCATGGGGGGGAAGACACTGAAGCTTTCTTT. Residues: CASSPHGGEDTEAFF.

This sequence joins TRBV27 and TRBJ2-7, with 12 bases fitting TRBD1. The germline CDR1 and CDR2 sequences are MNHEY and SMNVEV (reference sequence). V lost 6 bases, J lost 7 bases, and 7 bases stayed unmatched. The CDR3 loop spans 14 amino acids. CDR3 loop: CASSPGQGAREQYF. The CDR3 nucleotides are TGTGCCAGCAGCCCGGGACAGGGGGCGAGGGAGCAGTACTTC.

The CDR3 region is CASRRTSDSSYNEQFF. Written as DNA, the CDR3 is TGTGCCAGCAGGCGCACTAGCGACAGCTCCTACAATGAGCAGTTCTTC. The chain recombines TRBV2 with TRBJ2-1; 7 bases are shared with TRBD2. Per germline, CDR1 SNHLY and CDR2 FYNNEI. The length of the CDR3 is 16 residues. Unmatched junction bases numbered 8, after V lost 6 bases and J lost 0 bases.